This TCR beta chain is from a study of cytomegalovirus exposure and HLA in healthy donors. Vbeta (60) and Jbeta (13) primers were used in the PCR. Some clones are missing from TCRdb's copy, which holds only in-frame ones; the method was immunoSEQ multiplex PCR. The sample carries more than 45,000 clones, around three quarters recorded once. Study results and caveats: Per a later analysis, 15,000 to 20,000 TCR beta sequences showed association with HLA alleles at 0.05 false discovery rate. Excluded were some V segments that proved indistinguishable, including TRBV6-2 and TRBV6-3. Many donors shared some public TCRs, even though most TCR sequences were rare.

Trimming cost V 6 bases and J 5 bases, with 8 bases left between them. Germline V gives CDR1 MNHEY, CDR2 SVGAGI. The CDR3 consists of 12 residues. This clone showed up just a few times. Its specificity is unknown. Material for sequencing was PBMCs. This clonotype was sampled from a man aged 25 to 45 in good health and CMV-seronegative. V usage is TRBV6-5 and J usage is TRBJ1-3, with D unresolved. The CDR3 region is CASRSPRNTIYF. For the CDR3, the DNA is TGTGCCAGCAGATCCCCCAGAAACACCATATATTTT.